This T cell receptor beta chain came from a study of shared clonotypes between healthy human individuals. TCRdb's copy holds only in-frame clones and misses some; the assay was immunoSEQ multiplex PCR. Here the sample spans approximately 2,000,000 clones, about 90% being singletons. Germline V CDR1 and CDR2: MNHNS, SASEGT. J lost 5 bases, V lost 5 bases, and 7 bases had no gene match. This CDR3 is built from 14 residues. Specimen: naive CD4+ T cells from PBMCs. Subset indicated: CD45RA+ positively selected. The TCR comes from a man aged 18 to 30 in good health. Some clones in this sample may be carry-over from other donors' samples. This chain joins TRBV6-1 and TRBJ2-5; 8 bases agree with TRBD1. The CDR3 spells CASSNRGTLETQYF. In nucleotides, the CDR3 is TGTGCCAGCAGTAACAGGGGGACGCTCGAGACCCAGTACTTC.